The 30 T cell receptor beta chains reported below all come from one sample, sequenced in a study of breast tumors, draining lymph nodes, adjacent tissues. The lymph nodes were axillary draining lymph nodes from breast cancer patients. One entry per CDR3 protein results from TCRdb running MiXCR on the multiplex PCR reads. The sample lists over 150,000 distinct CDR3 sequences; about 30% were seen once. Source material: axillary lymph node tissue. The source of these receptors is a female donor with breast cancer. Some clones in this sample may be carry-over from other donors' samples.

A note on this clonotype: This CDR3 fails to terminate in the conserved phenylalanine or tryptophan, so it likely reflects a read error. The V gene is TRBV9, the J gene TRBJ2-5; D not certain. CDR1 and CDR2 (germline): SGDLS, YYNGEE. Trimming took 0 bases from V and 7 from J, leaving 10 bases between them. The CDR3 is 13 amino acids. This chain's CDR3 is CASSVDPMMTQYS. CDR3 nucleotides: TGTGCCAGCAGCGTAGATCCCATGATGACCCAGTACTCC.

In its sample, this clonotype was seen many times. The chain uses TRBV18 and TRBJ1-5; 9 bases match TRBD1. The germline V gene has CDR1 KGHSH and CDR2 LQKENI. Trimming cost V 3 bases and J 6 bases; bases outside gene matches: 6. The CDR3 loop spans 15 amino acids. CDR3 sequence (DNA): TGTGCCAGCTCACCGGGACAGGGAGGGAGTCAGCCCCAGCATTTT. It is translated as CASSPGQGGSQPQHF.

V gene TRBV27 combines with J gene TRBJ2-2; D is uncertain. Trimming shortened V by 5 bases and J by 4 bases, and 8 bases separated the two germline ends. This CDR3 is 13 amino acids long. Per the germline V gene, CDR1 is MNHEY and CDR2 is SMNVEV (reference sequence). The CDR3 sequence: CASSIRFTGELFF. CDR3 coding DNA: TGTGCCAGCAGTATCCGTTTCACCGGGGAGCTGTTTTTT.

This clonotype showed up many times. V is TRBV14 and J is TRBJ2-5; D is unresolved. The V gene's germline CDR1 is SGHDN and CDR2 FVKESK. CDR3 length equals 14 residues. V was cut by 1 base and J by 1 base, with 7 bases left in between. The CDR3 sequence: CASSQGVFQETQYF. The CDR3 DNA is TGTGCCAGCAGCCAAGGGGTGTTCCAAGAGACCCAGTACTTC.

This clonotype was detected only a few times. The genes are TRBV27 and TRBJ1-2, with D tentatively TRBD1 (5 bases). Trimming took 10 bases from V and 6 from J, leaving 18 bases between them. Germline V gene lookup returns CDR1 MNHEY and CDR2 SMNVEV (reference sequence). CDR3 size: 13 residues. CDR3 sequence reads: CATRPGEFDGYTF. The CDR3 DNA reads TGTGCCACCCGCCCGGGGGAATTTGATGGCTACACCTTC.

This clonotype showed up many times. The gene calls are TRBV5-8 and TRBJ2-3; D is perhaps TRBD1 or TRBD2 (6 bases each). Trimming removed 5 bases from V and 2 bases from J, with 15 bases in between. CDR1 and CDR2 from the germline V gene are SGHTS and YDEGEE. The CDR3 runs to 15 residues. This chain's CDR3 is CASRIRGAATDTQYF. In nucleotides, the CDR3 is TGTGCCAGCAGGATAAGGGGGGCCGCCACAGATACGCAGTATTTT.

This clonotype turned up a few times. A clone one base away is much larger, so this may be a read error. V and J are TRBV18 and TRBJ2-3; 7 bases align to TRBD1. Germline V gene lookup returns CDR1 KGHSH and CDR2 LQKENI. The V segment lost 9 bases and the J segment 0 bases; nucleotides outside the gene matches: 12. The CDR3 contains 16 residues. The CDR3 bases are TGTGCCAGATCTCGGGGACAGACCTCTAGCACAGATACGCAGTATTTT. Encoded protein: CARSRGQTSSTDTQYF.

J is TRBJ1-2 and V is TRBV7-9; D unclear. The CDR3 totals 12 residues. V was cut by 5 bases and J by 3 bases, with 7 bases left in between. Germline V gives CDR1 SEHNR, CDR2 FQNEAQ (reference sequence). The CDR3 reads CASSINDYGYTF. CDR3 nucleotides: TGTGCCAGCAGCATCAACGACTATGGCTACACCTTC.

The DNA of the CDR3 is TGTGCCAGCAGCCCCAGTGGGGACAGTAATTCACCCCTCCACTTT. This sequence encodes CASSPSGDSNSPLHF. The genes are TRBV7-2 and TRBJ1-6, with 7 bases lining up with TRBD1. Trimming took 5 bases from V and 6 from J; bases not matched to a gene: 7. This CDR3 is built from 15 residues. Germline assignment: CDR1 SGHTA and CDR2 FQGNSA.

This clonotype has only one observation. A clone one base away is much larger, so this may be a read error. J is TRBJ2-1 and V is TRBV11-3, with D unclear. Germline V CDR1 and CDR2: SGHNT, YENEEA. The CDR3 is 17 residues long. Trimming pared 1 base from V and 0 bases from J, leaving 13 bases between. CDR3 protein: CASSLGRAPSSYNEQFF. The CDR3 nucleotides are TGTGCCAGCAGCTTAGGACGAGCGCCCAGCTCCTACAATGAGCAGTTCTTC.

This clonotype occurred many times. V and J are TRBV5-1 and TRBJ2-7; D is unclear. Trimming took off 5 bases at V and 3 bases at J, with 12 bases between the two ends. The CDR3 is 13 amino acids. Germline lookup yields CDR1 SGHRS and CDR2 YFSETQ. For the CDR3, the DNA is TGCGCCAGCAGATTCGAACCTTACTACGAGCAGTACTTC. This encodes CASRFEPYYEQYF.

In this sample, this clonotype turned up once. This chain connects TRBV12-3 or TRBV12-4 to TRBJ2-3; D remains ambiguous. Trimming took off 2 bases at V and 6 bases at J, with 15 bases between the two ends. The CDR3 length is 15 residues. CDR3 sequence reads: CASSLSYGFQDTQYF. CDR3 DNA: TGTGCCAGCAGTTTATCCTACGGTTTCCAGGATACGCAGTATTTT.

This clonotype occurred many times. The CDR3 bases are TGTGCCAGCAGTTACCTAACTAGCGGCAATGAGCAGTTCTTC. Residues: CASSYLTSGNEQFF. The chain employs TRBV6-5 and TRBJ2-1; 8 nucleotides match TRBD2. Looked up from germline, CDR1 is MNHEY and CDR2 is SVGAGI. J was trimmed by 6 bases and V by 2 bases; bases with no gene match: 3. The CDR3 extends over 14 amino acids.

The chain combines TRBV15 with TRBJ2-3; D is tentatively TRBD1 or TRBD2 (5 bases each). CDR1 and CDR2 from the germline V gene are LNHNV and YYDKDF (reference sequence). The ends were cut back, 0 bases at V and 1 base at J, with 11 bases in the middle. This CDR3 is 16 amino acids long. DNA of the CDR3: TGTGCCACCAGCAGAGAGGGCCGGGGACGCACAGATACGCAGTATTTT. Translation gives CATSREGRGRTDTQYF.

The rearrangement links TRBV10-3 to TRBJ1-1; D remains unclear. The V end lost 8 bases, the J end lost 1 base, and 26 bases lay between the germline ends. The CDR3 extends over 18 amino acids. Germline CDR1 ENHRY, CDR2 SYGVKD. In DNA, the CDR3 is TGTGCCATCCTCCGACATAGTAAAAAAGAGGACGAGAACACTGAAGCTTTCTTT. As protein: CAILRHSKKEDENTEAFF.

To note about this clonotype: This may be a read error, as it is one base from a much larger clone. In this CDR3 the conserved last residue, phenylalanine or tryptophan, is missing, so a read error is likely. This chain uses TRBV7-2 with TRBJ1-2, with D possibly TRBD1 on 5 matching bases. Looked up from germline, CDR1 is SGHTA and CDR2 is FQGNSA. The CDR3 is made up of 14 amino acids. V lost 1 base and J lost 8, with 14 bases in between. The DNA for the CDR3 is TGTGCCAGCAGCTTAGAAAGGGGAGGGTCCGGCTACACCCTC. Its protein product is CASSLERGGSGYTL.

About this clonotype: One junction end disagrees with the germline gene, perhaps due to a read error. The chain recombines TRBV3-1 with TRBJ2-2; 7 bases align to TRBD2. The length of the CDR3 is 17 residues. Germline assignment: CDR1 LGHDT and CDR2 YNNKEL (reference sequence). The DNA for the CDR3 is TGTCCCAGCACCCCATCTCGGGGGGAGTCGAACACCGGGGAGCTGTTTTTT. This gives the protein CPSTPSRGESNTGELFF.

This clonotype was seen ten or more times. This sequence joins TRBV7-8 and TRBJ2-3; tentative D call: TRBD2 (7 bases). Between the trimmed V and J ends, which lost 5 bases and 6 bases, there was a span of 15 bases. From germline, CDR1 is SGHVS and CDR2 FQNEAQ. This CDR3 has 14 residues. The CDR3: CASSPRTRGDTQYF. The DNA of the CDR3 is TGTGCCAGCAGCCCCCGGACTAGGGGGGATACGCAGTATTTT.

The chain uses TRBV10-1 and TRBJ2-7; 11 bases are shared with TRBD2. The CDR3 spans 17 residues. Germline V gene lookup returns CDR1 WNHNN and CDR2 SYGVQD (reference sequence). Trimming took 0 bases from V and 2 from J; bases not matched to a gene: 6. The CDR3 DNA is TGCGCCAGCAGTGAGTCGACTAGCGGGGAGTCCCCCTACGAGCAGTACTTC. Its protein is CASSESTSGESPYEQYF.

This clonotype was detected many times. This chain joins TRBV11-2 and TRBJ2-2; D remains unclear. This CDR3 is 16 amino acids long. Trimming removed 5 bases at V and 2 bases at J, with 15 bases between. Germline V gene data show CDR1 as SGHAT and CDR2 as FQNNGV. The CDR3 sequence: CASSQNYIFNTGELFF. The CDR3 DNA reads as TGTGCCAGCAGCCAAAACTATATTTTCAACACCGGGGAGCTGTTTTTT.

As to this clonotype: Mismatch with germline at one junction end may stem from a read error. The rearrangement links TRBV29-1 to TRBJ1-3; D unclear. Germline V gene data show CDR1 as SQVTM and CDR2 as ANQGSEA. The CDR3 sequence is 8 residues long. The CDR3 reads CSAILRGF. The CDR3 DNA reads as TGCAGCGCCATACTTCGGGGTTTT.

On this clonotype itself: A much larger clonotype is one base distant, so this may be a read error. This chain joins TRBV7-8 and TRBJ1-2; TRBD1 matches 7 bases. The CDR3 loop spans 15 amino acids. Looked up from germline, CDR1 is SGHVS and CDR2 is FQNEAQ. CDR3: CASSTRQGSYYGYPF. The CDR3 nucleotides are TGTGCCAGCAGCACTCGACAGGGATCTTACTATGGCTACCCCTTC. The variable domain in full, with the rest retrieved from reference TRBV7-8 and TRBJ1-2, is GAGVSQSPRYKVAKRGQDVALRCDPISGHVSLFWYQQALGQGPEFLTYFQNEAQLDKSGLPSDRFFAERPEGSVSTLKIQRTQQEDSAVYLCASSTRQGSYYGYPFGSGTRLTVV.

This clonotype appeared many times. This chain links TRBV12-3 or TRBV12-4 with TRBJ1-4; D not certain. The germline V and J ends were trimmed by 3 bases and 2 bases, with 1 base remaining between them. This CDR3 has 12 residues. CDR3 nucleotides: TGTGCCAGCAGTTTTACTAATGAAAAACTGTTTTTT. It specifies CASSFTNEKLFF.

A note on this clonotype: Just one base apart from a much larger clone, this may be a read error. The chain couples TRBV7-2 to TRBJ2-3; possible D gene TRBD1, 5 bases. Germline values: CDR1 SGHTA, CDR2 FQGNSA. This CDR3 has 14 residues. Here the CDR3 reads CASSFGAPTDAQYF. Written as DNA, the CDR3 is TGTGCCAGCAGCTTTGGGGCACCCACAGATGCGCAGTATTTT.

This clonotype came up many times. This rearrangement joins TRBV20-1 to TRBJ1-4, with 8 bases fitting TRBD1. In germline, CDR1 is DFQATT, CDR2 SNEGSKA (reference sequence). J lost 5 bases, V lost 1 base, and 6 bases had no gene match. CDR3 length: 15 residues. The chain's CDR3 is CSARGQGQENEKLFF. CDR3 in DNA: TGCAGTGCTAGAGGGCAGGGACAGGAGAATGAAAAACTGTTTTTT.

The chain recombines TRBV12-3 or TRBV12-4 with TRBJ2-5, with 9 bases fitting TRBD1. V gave up 3 bases and J gave up 2 bases; unmatched junction bases: 7. The CDR3 extends over 16 amino acids. The CDR3, as DNA: TGTGCCAGCAGTTTTGACAGGGGGGTCGAGCAAGAGACCCAGTACTTC. Its translation is CASSFDRGVEQETQYF.

The table lists this clonotype with many counts. The chain links TRBV6-4 to TRBJ2-7; TRBD1 agrees at 7 bases. This CDR3 is built from 16 residues. The J segment lost 3 bases and the V segment lost 8 bases, leaving 16 bases of the junction unmatched. Germline CDR1 is MRHNA and CDR2 is SNTAGT. The CDR3 DNA reads as TGTGCCAGCCCTGAGGGGGACAGCCTAAACGTCTACGAGCAGTACTTC. It is translated as CASPEGDSLNVYEQYF.

This clonotype has ten or more counts. This chain uses TRBV12-3 or TRBV12-4 with TRBJ1-3; unclear D gene. V was pared by 5 bases and J by 0 bases, with 5 bases between. The length of the CDR3 is 13 residues. This CDR3 reads CASSQNSGNTIYF. The CDR3 DNA is TGTGCCAGCAGTCAAAACTCTGGAAACACCATATATTTT.

Turning to this clonotype: Possible read error: a much larger clone is one base away. The chain joins TRBV5-4 to TRBJ2-3; D not resolved. The CDR3 has 13 residues. The germline V gene has CDR1 SGHNT and CDR2 YYREEE (reference sequence). Trimming left V 7 bases short and J 2 bases short, with 11 bases between. CDR3 coding DNA: TGTGCCAGCGGCCCCAGCGACACAGATACGCAGTATTTT. Translation: CASGPSDTDTQYF.

This clonotype was recorded a few times. A much bigger clone sits one base away, suggesting this may be a read error. This chain connects TRBV5-1 to TRBJ2-7; D is undetermined. The CDR3 covers 13 residues. Germline V gene sequence: CDR1 SGHRS, CDR2 YFSETQ. In nucleotides, the CDR3 is TGCGCCAGCAGCTTGGGAGGCGGAGACGACCAGTACTTC. It is translated as CASSLGGGDDQYF.